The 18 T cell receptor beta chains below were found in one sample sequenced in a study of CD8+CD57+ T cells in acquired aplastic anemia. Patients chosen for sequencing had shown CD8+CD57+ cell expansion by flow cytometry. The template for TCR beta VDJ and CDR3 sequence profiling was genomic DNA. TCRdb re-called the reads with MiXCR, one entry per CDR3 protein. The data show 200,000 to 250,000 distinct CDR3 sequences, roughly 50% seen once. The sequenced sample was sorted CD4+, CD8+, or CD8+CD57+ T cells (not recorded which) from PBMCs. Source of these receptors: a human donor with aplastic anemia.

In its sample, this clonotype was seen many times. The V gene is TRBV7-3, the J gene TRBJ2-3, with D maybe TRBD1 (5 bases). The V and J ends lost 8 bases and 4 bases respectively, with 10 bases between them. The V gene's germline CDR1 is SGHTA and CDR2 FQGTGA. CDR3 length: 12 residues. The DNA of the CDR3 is TGTGCCAGCGGCAAAGGGGCAGATACGCAGTATTTT. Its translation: CASGKGADTQYF.

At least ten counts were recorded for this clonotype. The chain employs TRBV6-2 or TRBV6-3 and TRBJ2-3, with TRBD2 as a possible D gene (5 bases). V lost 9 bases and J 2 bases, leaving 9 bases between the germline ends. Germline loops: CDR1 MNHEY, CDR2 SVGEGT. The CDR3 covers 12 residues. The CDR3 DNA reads TGTGCCAGTGGGAGTTACACAGATACGCAGTATTTT. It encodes CASGSYTDTQYF.

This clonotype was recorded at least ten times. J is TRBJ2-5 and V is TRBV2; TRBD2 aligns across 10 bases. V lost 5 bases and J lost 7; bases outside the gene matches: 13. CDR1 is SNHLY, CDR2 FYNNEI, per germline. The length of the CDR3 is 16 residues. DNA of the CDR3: TGTGCCAGCAGTCAATCCACTACTAGCGGGGCGCGGACCCAGTACTTC. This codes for CASSQSTTSGARTQYF. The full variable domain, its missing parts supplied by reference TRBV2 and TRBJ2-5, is EPEVTQTPSHQVTQMGQEVILRCVPISNHLYFYWYRQILGQKVEFLVSFYNNEISEKSEIFDDQFSVERPDGSNFTLKIRSTKLEDSAMYFCASSQSTTSGARTQYFGPGTRLLVL.

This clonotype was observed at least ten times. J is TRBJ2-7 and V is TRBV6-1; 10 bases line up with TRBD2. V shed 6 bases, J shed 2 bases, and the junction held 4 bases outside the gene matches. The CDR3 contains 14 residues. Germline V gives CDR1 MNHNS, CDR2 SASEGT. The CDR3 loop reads CASRISGGTYEQYF. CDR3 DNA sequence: TGTGCCAGCAGGATTAGCGGGGGGACCTACGAGCAGTACTTC.

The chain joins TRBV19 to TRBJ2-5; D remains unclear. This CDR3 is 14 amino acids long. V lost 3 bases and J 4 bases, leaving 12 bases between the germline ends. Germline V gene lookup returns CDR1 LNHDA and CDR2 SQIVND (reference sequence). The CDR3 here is CASSISGLGETQYF. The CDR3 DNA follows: TGTGCCAGTAGTATTTCAGGTTTAGGAGAGACCCAGTACTTC.

Here the CDR3 DNA reads TGCGCCAGCAGCCAAGTTGCGACTCTTCCCAAAAACAATGAGCAGTTCTTC. Its translation is CASSQVATLPKNNEQFF. The V and J genes are TRBV5-1 and TRBJ2-1, with no clear D. Germline values: CDR1 SGHRS, CDR2 YFSETQ. This CDR3 has 17 residues. V lost 4 bases to trimming and J lost 5 bases, with 22 bases between them.

The CDR3: CASSQTVHNSPLHF. CDR3 nucleotide sequence: TGTGCCAGCAGCCAGACAGTCCATAATTCACCCCTCCACTTT. This sequence joins TRBV7-3 and TRBJ1-6; a weak D match, TRBD1 (5 bases). The V end was cut by 5 bases, the J end by 5 bases, with 10 bases between. Germline V gene data show CDR1 as SGHTA and CDR2 as FQGTGA. This CDR3 spans 14 amino acids.

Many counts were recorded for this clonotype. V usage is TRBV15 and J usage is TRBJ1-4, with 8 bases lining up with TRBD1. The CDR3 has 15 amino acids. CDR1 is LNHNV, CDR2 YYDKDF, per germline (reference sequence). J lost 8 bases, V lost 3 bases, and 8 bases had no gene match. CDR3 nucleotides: TGTGCCACCAGCAGGACGACAGGGGTAGAGGAAAAACTGTTTTTT. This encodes CATSRTTGVEEKLFF.

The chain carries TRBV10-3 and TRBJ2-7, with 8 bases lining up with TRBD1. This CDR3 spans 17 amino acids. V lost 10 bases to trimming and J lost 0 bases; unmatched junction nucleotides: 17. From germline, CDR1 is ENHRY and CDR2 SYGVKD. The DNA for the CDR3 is TGTGCCAGCAGATCTGGACAGGGCTGGAGAAGCTCCTACGAGCAGTACTTC. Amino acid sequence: CASRSGQGWRSSYEQYF.

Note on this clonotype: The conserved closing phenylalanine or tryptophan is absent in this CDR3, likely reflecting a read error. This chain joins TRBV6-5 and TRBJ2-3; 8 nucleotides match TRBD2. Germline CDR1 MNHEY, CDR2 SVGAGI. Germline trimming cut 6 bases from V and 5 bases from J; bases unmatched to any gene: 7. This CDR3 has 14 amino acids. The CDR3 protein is CASSLAAGEDTQYS. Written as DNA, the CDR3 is TGTGCCAGCAGCTTGGCAGCGGGGGAAGATACGCAGTATTCT.

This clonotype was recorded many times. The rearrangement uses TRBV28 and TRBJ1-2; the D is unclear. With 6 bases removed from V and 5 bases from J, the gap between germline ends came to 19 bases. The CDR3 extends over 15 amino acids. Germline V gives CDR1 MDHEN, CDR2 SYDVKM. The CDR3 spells CASSTGSASLYGYTF. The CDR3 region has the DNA TGTGCCAGCAGCACCGGGTCCGCCAGCTTATATGGCTACACCTTC.

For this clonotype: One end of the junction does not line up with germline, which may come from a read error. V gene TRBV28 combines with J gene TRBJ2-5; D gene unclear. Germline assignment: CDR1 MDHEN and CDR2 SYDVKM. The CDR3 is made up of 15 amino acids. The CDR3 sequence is CASSLPHTVQGTQYF. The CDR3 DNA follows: TGTGCCAGCAGTTTACCTCACACGGTCCAAGGGACCCAGTACTTC.

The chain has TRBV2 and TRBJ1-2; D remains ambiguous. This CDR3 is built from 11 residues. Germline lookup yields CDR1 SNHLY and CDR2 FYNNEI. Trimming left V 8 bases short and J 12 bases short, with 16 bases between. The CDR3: CASGRVSGNTF. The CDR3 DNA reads TGTGCCAGCGGAAGGGTCTCTGGAAACACCTTC. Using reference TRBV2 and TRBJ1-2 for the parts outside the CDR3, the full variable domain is EPEVTQTPSHQVTQMGQEVILRCVPISNHLYFYWYRQILGQKVEFLVSFYNNEISEKSEIFDDQFSVERPDGSNFTLKIRSTKLEDSAMYFCASGRVSGNTFGSGTRLTVV.

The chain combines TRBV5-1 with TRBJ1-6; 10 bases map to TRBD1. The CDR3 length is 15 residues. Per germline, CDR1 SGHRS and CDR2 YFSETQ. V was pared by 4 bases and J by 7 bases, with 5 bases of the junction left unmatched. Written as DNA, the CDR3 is TGCGCCAGCAGCGCCACGACAGGGGGCAATTCACCCCTCCACTTT. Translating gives CASSATTGGNSPLHF.

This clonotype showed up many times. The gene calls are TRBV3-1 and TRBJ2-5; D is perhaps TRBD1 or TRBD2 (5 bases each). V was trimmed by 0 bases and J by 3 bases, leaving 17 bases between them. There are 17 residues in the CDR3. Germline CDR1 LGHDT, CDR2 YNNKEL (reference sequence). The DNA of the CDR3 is TGTGCCAGCAGCCAAGATGCGAGGGCTGCAGGGAAAGAGACCCAGTACTTC. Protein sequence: CASSQDARAAGKETQYF.

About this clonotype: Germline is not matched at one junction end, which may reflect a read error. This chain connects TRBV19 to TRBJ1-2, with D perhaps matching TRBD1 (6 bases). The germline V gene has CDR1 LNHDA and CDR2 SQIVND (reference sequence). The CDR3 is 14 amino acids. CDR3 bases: TGTGCCAGTATGGGGGCAGGGGTGAACTATGGCTGCACCTTC. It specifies CASMGAGVNYGCTF.

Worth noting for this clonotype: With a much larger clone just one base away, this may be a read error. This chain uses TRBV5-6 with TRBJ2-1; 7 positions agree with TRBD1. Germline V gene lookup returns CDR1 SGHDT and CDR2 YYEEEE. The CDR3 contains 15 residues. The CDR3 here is CASSLDRTSHNEQFF. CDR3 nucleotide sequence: TGTGCCAGCAGCCTGGACAGGACCTCCCACAATGAGCAGTTCTTC.

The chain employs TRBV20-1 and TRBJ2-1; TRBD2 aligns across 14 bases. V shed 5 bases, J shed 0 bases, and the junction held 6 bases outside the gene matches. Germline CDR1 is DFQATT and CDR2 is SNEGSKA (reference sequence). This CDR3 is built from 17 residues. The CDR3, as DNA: TGCAGTGCTGCCGGGACTAGCGGGGGAAACTCCTACAATGAGCAGTTCTTC. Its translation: CSAAGTSGGNSYNEQFF.